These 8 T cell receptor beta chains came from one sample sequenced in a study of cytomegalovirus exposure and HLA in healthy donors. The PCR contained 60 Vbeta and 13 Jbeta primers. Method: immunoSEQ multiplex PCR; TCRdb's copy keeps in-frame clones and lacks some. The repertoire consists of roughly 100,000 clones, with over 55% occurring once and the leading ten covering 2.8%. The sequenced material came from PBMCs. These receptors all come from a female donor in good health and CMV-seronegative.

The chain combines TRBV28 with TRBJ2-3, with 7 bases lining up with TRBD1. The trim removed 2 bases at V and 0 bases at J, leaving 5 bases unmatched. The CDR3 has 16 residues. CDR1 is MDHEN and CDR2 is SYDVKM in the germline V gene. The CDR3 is CASSLDHRGSTDTQYF. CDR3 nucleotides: TGTGCCAGCAGTTTAGACCACAGGGGCAGCACAGATACGCAGTATTTT.

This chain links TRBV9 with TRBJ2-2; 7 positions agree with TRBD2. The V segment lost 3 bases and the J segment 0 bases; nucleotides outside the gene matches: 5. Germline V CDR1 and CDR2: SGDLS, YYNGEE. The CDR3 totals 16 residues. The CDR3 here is CASSATGGTNTGELFF. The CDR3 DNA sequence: TGTGCCAGCAGCGCCACGGGGGGAACGAACACCGGGGAGCTGTTTTTT.

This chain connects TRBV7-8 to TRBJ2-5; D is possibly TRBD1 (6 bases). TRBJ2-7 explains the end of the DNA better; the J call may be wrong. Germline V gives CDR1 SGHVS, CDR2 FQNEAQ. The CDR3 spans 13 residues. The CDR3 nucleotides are TGTGCCAGCAAGGAGACAGGCTTCTACGAGCAGTACTTC. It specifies CASKETGFYEQYF.

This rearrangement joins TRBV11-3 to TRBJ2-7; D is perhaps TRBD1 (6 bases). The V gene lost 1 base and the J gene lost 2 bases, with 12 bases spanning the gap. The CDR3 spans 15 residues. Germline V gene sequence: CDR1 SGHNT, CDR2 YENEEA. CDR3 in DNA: TGTGCCAGCAGCTTAGTGGGGGACAATACCTACGAGCAGTACTTC. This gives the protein CASSLVGDNTYEQYF.

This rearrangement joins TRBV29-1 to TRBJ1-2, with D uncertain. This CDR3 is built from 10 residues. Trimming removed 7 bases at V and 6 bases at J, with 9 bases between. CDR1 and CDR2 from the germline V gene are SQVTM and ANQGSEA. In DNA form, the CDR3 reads TGCAGCGCCGCCGCGAATGGCTACACCTTC. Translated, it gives CSAAANGYTF.

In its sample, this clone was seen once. Here the CDR3 DNA reads TGTGCCAGCAGCTCACAGGGGGAGTCCTATGGCTACACCTTC. Translated, it gives CASSSQGESYGYTF. The chain combines TRBV7-2 with TRBJ1-2; the match to TRBD1 covers 8 bases. The CDR3 sequence is 14 residues long. Trimming cost V 4 bases and J 4 bases; bases outside gene matches: 5. Germline assignment: CDR1 SGHTA and CDR2 FQGNSA.

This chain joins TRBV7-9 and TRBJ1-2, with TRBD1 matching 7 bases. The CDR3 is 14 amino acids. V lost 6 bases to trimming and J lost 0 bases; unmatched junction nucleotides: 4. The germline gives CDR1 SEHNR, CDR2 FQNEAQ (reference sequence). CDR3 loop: CASRPDRPNYGYTF. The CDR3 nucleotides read TGTGCCAGCAGACCGGACAGGCCTAACTATGGCTACACCTTC.

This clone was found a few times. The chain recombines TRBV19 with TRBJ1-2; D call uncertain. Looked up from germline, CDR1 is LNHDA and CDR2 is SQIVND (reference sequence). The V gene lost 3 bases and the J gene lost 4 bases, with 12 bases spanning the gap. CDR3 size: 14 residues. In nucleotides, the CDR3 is TGTGCCAGTAGTATCGCCCGGACTGGCTATGGCTACACCTTC. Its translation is CASSIARTGYGYTF.